This TCR beta chain appears in the sequencing data of a study of cytomegalovirus exposure and HLA in healthy donors. Study findings and constraints: The study recorded over 150 TCR beta chains that were cytomegalovirus-associated. In vitro confirmation showed three CMV-associated chains to be CMV antigen specific. Across donors, most TCRs were seen rarely, yet some public ones were widespread.

Separate from the approximately 720-subject first cohort, the approximately 120-subject validation cohort was the one that the donors belonged to. TCRdb's copy holds only in-frame clones and misses some; the assay was immunoSEQ multiplex PCR. Counted here are about 180,000 clones, 86% occurring once; the ten biggest clones make up approximately 2.4%. In regard to this clone: Its antigen is still unknown.

The CDR3 extends over 15 amino acids. V shed 0 bases and J shed 2 bases, with 10 bases lying between them. The V gene's germline CDR1 is LGHNA and CDR2 YSLEER. The source is a man aged 18 to 30 in good health and CMV-seropositive. The chain links TRBV4-3 to TRBJ1-2, with D possibly being TRBD1 (5 bases). The sequencing input was PBMCs. The CDR3 nucleotides are TGCGCCAGCAGCCAAGAAGGGCAGGGCAACTATGGCTACACCTTC. As protein: CASSQEGQGNYGYTF.